What follows are 10 T cell receptor beta chains derived from one specimen sequenced in a study of regulatory T cells in long-lasting Graves disease. Assembly of TCR beta libraries relied on iRepertoire HTBI primers together with Arm-PCR of CDR3 regions. TCRdb recomputed calls from the multiplex PCR reads with MiXCR, one row per CDR3 protein. The profile shows about 320,000 distinct CDR3 sequences, 18% of them singletons. The time point here: newly diagnosed GD, antithyroid drugs for less than 3 months. PBMC-extracted RNA yielded the TCR library. Sequenced here: peripheral blood mononuclear cells (PBMCs), sampled at new diagnosis, from a patient treated with antithyroid drugs. Source of these receptors: a female donor with Graves disease.

Ten or more counts support this clonotype. This chain links TRBV2 with TRBJ2-6; tentatively, D is TRBD1 (6 bases). The CDR3 length is 18 residues. Per germline, CDR1 SNHLY and CDR2 FYNNEI. Trimming removed 3 bases at V and 0 bases at J, with 15 bases between. This chain's CDR3 is CASSDPTGQSSGANVLTF. For the CDR3, the DNA is TGTGCCAGCAGTGACCCGACAGGACAAAGCTCTGGGGCCAACGTCCTGACTTTC. Using reference TRBV2 and TRBJ2-6 for the parts outside the CDR3, the full variable domain is EPEVTQTPSHQVTQMGQEVILRCVPISNHLYFYWYRQILGQKVEFLVSFYNNEISEKSEIFDDQFSVERPDGSNFTLKIRSTKLEDSAMYFCASSDPTGQSSGANVLTFGAGSRLTVL.

CDR3 in amino acids: CSARDPEEAGNTIYF. The CDR3 DNA is TGCAGTGCTAGGGACCCAGAGGAGGCTGGAAACACCATATATTTT. The gene calls are TRBV20-1 and TRBJ1-3; no clear D. Germline V gene data show CDR1 as DFQATT and CDR2 as SNEGSKA (reference sequence). V lost 3 bases and J 2 bases, leaving 14 bases between the germline ends. The CDR3 sequence is 15 residues long.

This clonotype has only one observation. This may be a read error: a much more frequent sequence differs by one nucleotide. The chain couples TRBV5-1 to TRBJ2-1; TRBD2 matches 7 bases. V lost 3 bases to trimming and J lost 2 bases; unmatched junction nucleotides: 8. This CDR3 region has 16 residues. Germline CDR1 and CDR2: SGHRS and YFSETQ. The DNA for the CDR3 is TGCGCCAGCAGCTGGGACCGCGGGAGCCCCTACAATGAGCAGTTCTTC. It encodes CASSWDRGSPYNEQFF.

This clonotype was seen repeatedly, ten times or more. As DNA, the CDR3 is TGTGCCAGCAATAACAGGGGTAATACGCAGTATTTT. This translates into CASNNRGNTQYF. The V and J genes are TRBV6-1 and TRBJ2-3; 7 bases agree with TRBD1. CDR1 and CDR2 (germline): MNHNS, SASEGT. The CDR3 runs to 12 residues. V lost 7 bases, J lost 7 bases, and 5 bases stayed unmatched.

This clonotype was seen repeatedly, ten times or more. The chain joins TRBV5-1 to TRBJ2-6; D remains unclear. This CDR3 is 14 amino acids long. The ends were cut back, 2 bases at V and 4 bases at J, with 7 bases in the middle. Germline values: CDR1 SGHRS, CDR2 YFSETQ. The CDR3 DNA follows: TGCGCCAGCAGCTTAGTCCAGGGGGCCAACGTCCTGACTTTC. This codes for CASSLVQGANVLTF. The full variable domain, completed using reference TRBV5-1 and TRBJ2-6, is KAGVTQTPRYLIKTRGQQVTLSCSPISGHRSVSWYQQTPGQGLQFLFEYFSETQRNKGNFPGRFSGRQFSNSRSEMNVSTLELGDSALYLCASSLVQGANVLTFGAGSRLTVL.

This clonotype was detected ten times or more. V and J are TRBV18 and TRBJ2-7; tentative D call: TRBD2 (5 bases). Trimming took 6 bases from V and 0 from J, leaving 12 bases between them. The V gene's germline CDR1 is KGHSH and CDR2 LQKENI. The CDR3 length is 14 residues. CDR3 sequence: CASSDQAASYEQYF. CDR3 coding DNA: TGTGCCAGCTCGGACCAAGCGGCCTCCTACGAGCAGTACTTC.

V is TRBV15 and J is TRBJ2-7, with 9 bases aligning to TRBD1. Germline V gene data show CDR1 as LNHNV and CDR2 as YYDKDF (reference sequence). J was trimmed by 7 bases and V by 1 base; bases with no gene match: 11. There are 16 residues in the CDR3. CDR3 nucleotide sequence: TGTGCCACCAGCAGAGCAATGGGACAGGGCCCAGGGGAGCAGTACTTC. Protein: CATSRAMGQGPGEQYF.

Worth noting for this clonotype: The germline gene is not matched at one end of the junction; a read error may be the cause. The V call is TRBV10-1, the J call TRBJ2-7; D uncertain. CDR1 is WNHNN, CDR2 SYGVQD, per germline (reference sequence). The CDR3 sequence is 13 residues long. The CDR3 DNA is TGCGCCAGCGGTGAGTCACCCAGCGACGAGCAGTACTTC. It codes for CASGESPSDEQYF.

Concerning this clonotype itself: This sequence may be a read error, since a much larger clone differs from it by one base. V usage is TRBV20-1 and J usage is TRBJ2-1, with 7 bases lining up with TRBD2. Germline CDR1 reads DFQATT; CDR2 reads SNEGSKA (reference sequence). The CDR3 is 15 amino acids. The CDR3 DNA follows: TGCAGTGCTATCCCGGTGGCTAGCGGTTACAGTGAGCAGTTCTTC. Its protein product is CSAIPVASGYSEQFF.

This clonotype was counted ten times or more. This chain uses TRBV6-2 or TRBV6-3 with TRBJ2-3; 7 nucleotides agree with TRBD2. V was pared by 2 bases and J by 0 bases, with 5 bases of the junction left unmatched. This CDR3 is 16 amino acids long. Germline CDR1 and CDR2: MNHEY and SVGEGT. The chain's CDR3 is CASSYDSGSSTDTQYF. The CDR3 DNA reads TGTGCCAGCAGTTACGATAGCGGGTCTAGCACAGATACGCAGTATTTT.